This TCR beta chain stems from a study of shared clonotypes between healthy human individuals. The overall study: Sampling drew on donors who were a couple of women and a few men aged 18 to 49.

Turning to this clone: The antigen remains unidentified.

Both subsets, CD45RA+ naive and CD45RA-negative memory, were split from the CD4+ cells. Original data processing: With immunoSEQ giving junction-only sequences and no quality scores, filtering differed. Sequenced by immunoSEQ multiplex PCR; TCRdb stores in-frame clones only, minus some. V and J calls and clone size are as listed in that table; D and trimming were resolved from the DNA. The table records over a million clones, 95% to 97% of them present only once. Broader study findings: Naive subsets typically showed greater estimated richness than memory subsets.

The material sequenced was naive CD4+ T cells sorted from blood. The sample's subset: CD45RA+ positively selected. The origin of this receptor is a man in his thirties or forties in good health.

The CDR3 DNA sequence: TGCGCCAGCAGTGAGTGGGCTAGCGGGAGCTCCTACAATGAGCAGTTCTTC. This gives the protein CASSEWASGSSYNEQFF. This chain connects TRBV10-1 to TRBJ2-1, with TRBD2 identical over 10 bases. V was pared by 1 base and J by 0 bases, with 3 bases of the junction left unmatched. Germline CDR1 and CDR2: WNHNN and SYGVQD (reference sequence). The CDR3 runs to 17 residues.